This section outlines one T cell receptor (beta chain) sequence together with its context. The target antigen is unknown. The V and J ends lost 4 bases and 7 bases respectively, with 17 bases between them. CDR1 is SGHRS, CDR2 YFSETQ, per germline. This CDR3 contains 15 residues. Sample-barcoded 5' priming and a J-beta primer mix drove a second PCR of roughly 6 to 12 cycles. MiXCR was run by TCRdb on the 5' RACE reads, yielding one entry per CDR3 protein. In the table there are some 1.5 million distinct CDR3 sequences, 25% to 30% of which are singletons. These data belong to a study of blood T cells in healthy people across ages. Study-wide points: Donors of long life had a larger count of naive CD4+ cells and greater diversity than aged donors.

This clonotype was sampled from a woman aged 30 to 39 in good health. Source material: blood. The chain couples TRBV5-1 to TRBJ2-2, with D perhaps matching TRBD1 (7 bases). The chain's CDR3 is CASSRGGGRDGELFF. DNA of the CDR3: TGCGCCAGCAGCCGAGGAGGGGGCAGGGACGGGGAGCTGTTTTTT.